This T cell receptor beta chain is from a study of cytomegalovirus exposure and HLA in healthy donors. The study, taken as a whole, reports: There was a cluster of highly shared sequence variants that was likely a sequencing artifact. In a later analysis, HLA-associated TCR beta chains were more clonally expanded than equally common others. Three CMV-associated chains proved CMV antigen-specific in vitro.

In regard to this clone: The target antigen is unknown.

The CDR3 consists of 14 residues. Trimming pared 8 bases from V and 8 bases from J, leaving 21 bases between. In germline, CDR1 is MNHNS, CDR2 SASEGT. The PCR employed 60 Vbeta primers together with 13 Jbeta primers. Sequenced by immunoSEQ multiplex PCR; TCRdb stores in-frame clones only, minus some. The sample has 40,000 or so clones; about 72% are singletons. This receptor was obtained from a woman in her twenties or thirties in good health and CMV-seropositive. Sequencing was carried out using PBMCs. The chain recombines TRBV6-1 with TRBJ1-1; weak D call: TRBD1 (6 bases). The CDR3 DNA sequence: TGTGCCAGCGTCACGCGCGGAAGAGGGGGAGAAGCTTTCTTT. Protein: CASVTRGRGGEAFF.